These 17 T cell receptor beta chains came from one sample sequenced in a study of OX40 agonist ivuxolimab in advanced cancers. TCRdb's table, derived via immunoSEQ multiplex PCR, lists solely in-frame clones and lacks some. The sample carries 90,000 to 120,000 clones, approximately 89% recorded once. Sequenced here: CD4+ or CD8+ T cells sorted from blood, sampled in a trial of the OX40 agonist ivuxolimab. Source of these receptors: an adult with an advanced solid tumor such as melanoma, head and neck, liver or kidney cancer.

This clone appeared a single time. CDR3 sequence (DNA): TGTGCCAGCAGTGGGTCGGGCAGGAACACTGAAGCTTTCTTT. This encodes CASSGSGRNTEAFF. This sequence joins TRBV2 and TRBJ1-1; D is unresolved. The CDR3 covers 14 residues. Trimming removed 4 bases from V and 1 base from J, with 10 bases in between. CDR1 and CDR2 (germline): SNHLY, FYNNEI.

This clone showed up just once. The chain carries TRBV18 and TRBJ1-5, with 8 nucleotides matching TRBD1. CDR3 length equals 17 residues. Germline V CDR1 and CDR2: KGHSH, LQKENI. The junction had 17 bases not matched to a gene; V was cut back by 6 bases and J by 7 bases. The chain's CDR3 is CASSLQSVGQGRQPQHF. CDR3 nucleotides: TGTGCCAGCTCCCTCCAGTCGGTCGGACAGGGCCGACAGCCCCAGCATTTT.

This chain uses TRBV5-1 with TRBJ1-5; unclear D gene. Germline CDR1 and CDR2: SGHRS and YFSETQ. V was shortened by 7 bases and J by 3 bases, with 11 bases between the two germline ends. This CDR3 contains 13 residues. In nucleotides, the CDR3 is TGCGCCAGCCAAGCAGGAGACAATCAGCCCCAGCATTTT. Translated: CASQAGDNQPQHF.

V usage is TRBV18 and J usage is TRBJ2-1; the match to TRBD2 covers 14 bases. Per germline, CDR1 KGHSH and CDR2 LQKENI. This CDR3 region has 18 residues. The trim removed 2 bases at V and 5 bases at J, leaving 8 bases unmatched. The CDR3 here is CASSPRTTSGRVDNEQFF. CDR3 coding DNA: TGTGCCAGCTCACCAAGAACGACTAGCGGGAGGGTAGACAATGAGCAGTTCTTC. The variable domain in full, with the rest retrieved from reference TRBV18 and TRBJ2-1, is NAGVMQNPRHLVRRRGQEARLRCSPMKGHSHVYWYRQLPEEGLKFMVYLQKENIIDESGMPKERFSAEFPKEGPSILRIQQVVRGDSAAYFCASSPRTTSGRVDNEQFFGPGTRLTVL.

Notes on this clone: The germline gene is not matched at one end of the junction; a read error may be the cause. This chain links TRBV2 with TRBJ1-1; the D is unclear. Germline V lookup: CDR1 SNHLY, CDR2 FYNNEI. The CDR3 sequence is 13 residues long. CDR3 nucleotides: TGTGCCAGCAGCGAAGAGGGCCTCACTGAAGCTTTCTTT. As protein: CASSEEGLTEAFF. Looking up the rest from reference TRBV2 and TRBJ1-1 gives the full variable domain: EPEVTQTPSHQVTQMGQEVILRCVPISNHLYFYWYRQILGQKVEFLVSFYNNEISEKSEIFDDQFSVERPDGSNFTLKIRSTKLEDSAMYFCASSEEGLTEAFFGQGTRLTVV.

V gene TRBV19 combines with J gene TRBJ1-1; D uncertain. The germline gives CDR1 LNHDA, CDR2 SQIVND (reference sequence). This CDR3 is 14 amino acids long. Trimming removed 1 base at V and 1 base at J, with 7 bases between. As DNA, the CDR3 is TGTGCCAGTAGTATAGTTTTGCAGAACACTGAAGCTTTCTTT. It is translated as CASSIVLQNTEAFF.

The gene calls are TRBV6-5 and TRBJ2-1, with 11 bases identical to TRBD2. Germline V CDR1 and CDR2: MNHEY, SVGAGI. The CDR3 is 13 residues long. Trimming cost V 4 bases and J 7 bases; bases outside gene matches: 0. The CDR3 nucleotides are TGTGCCAGCAGTTGGACTAGCGGGAATGAGCAGTTCTTC. It encodes CASSWTSGNEQFF.

The chain is built from TRBV30 and TRBJ2-2; D unresolved. Between the trimmed V and J ends, which lost 7 bases and 8 bases, there was a span of 17 bases. This CDR3 has 13 residues. In germline, CDR1 is GTSNPN, CDR2 SVGIG (reference sequence). This CDR3 is CAFGPLITGELFF. CDR3 nucleotide sequence: TGTGCCTTCGGGCCCTTGATAACGGGGGAGCTGTTTTTT.

The chain uses TRBV28 and TRBJ1-1; D perhaps matches TRBD1 (5 bases). V was cut by 2 bases and J by 4 bases, with 11 bases left in between. Germline-derived CDR1 and CDR2 are MDHEN and SYDVKM. This CDR3 region has 14 residues. The CDR3 loop reads CASSLGGGITEAFF. In DNA form, the CDR3 reads TGTGCCAGCAGTTTAGGGGGAGGGATCACTGAAGCTTTCTTT.

The genes are TRBV28 and TRBJ1-3; D is undetermined. This CDR3 comprises 14 residues. V gave up 2 bases and J gave up 1 base, with 6 bases separating them. Germline V lookup: CDR1 MDHEN, CDR2 SYDVKM. The CDR3 DNA reads as TGTGCCAGCAGTTTAACGGATTCTGGAAACACCATATATTTT. It is translated as CASSLTDSGNTIYF. The full variable domain, completed using reference TRBV28 and TRBJ1-3, is DVKVTQSSRYLVKRTGEKVFLECVQDMDHENMFWYRQDPGLGLRLIYFSYDVKMKEKGDIPEGYSVSREKKERFSLILESASTNQTSMYLCASSLTDSGNTIYFGEGSWLTVV.

With regard to this clone: At one of its ends the junction is not consistent with the germline gene, which may arise from a read error. The chain carries TRBV19 and TRBJ1-5; D perhaps matches TRBD1 (6 bases). Looked up from germline, CDR1 is LNHDA and CDR2 is SQIVND (reference sequence). This CDR3 region has 15 residues. The CDR3 spells CASSIAVTGGRGQTF. CDR3 bases: TGTGCCAGTAGTATAGCCGTCACGGGAGGCAGGGGCCAGACTTTT.

The chain is built from TRBV5-4 and TRBJ1-1; weak D call: TRBD1 (5 bases). CDR3 length equals 14 residues. In germline, CDR1 is SGHNT, CDR2 YYREEE (reference sequence). Trimming took off 1 base at V and 0 bases at J, with 7 bases between the two ends. CDR3: CASSLSGLNTEAFF. In DNA form, the CDR3 reads TGTGCCAGCAGCTTGTCAGGGTTGAACACTGAAGCTTTCTTT.

The chain couples TRBV11-2 to TRBJ1-1, with 7 bases aligning to TRBD1. Germline lookup yields CDR1 SGHAT and CDR2 FQNNGV. The length of the CDR3 is 15 residues. Unmatched junction bases numbered 10, after V lost 5 bases and J lost 4 bases. The CDR3 DNA reads TGTGCCAGCAGCCCCTCGAAGGGGGCTTTCACTGAAGCTTTCTTT. Protein: CASSPSKGAFTEAFF.

The chain has TRBV28 and TRBJ2-1; TRBD2 agrees at 12 bases. Losses at the gene ends were 2 bases for V and 2 bases for J; bases not matched to a gene: 10. CDR1 MDHEN and CDR2 SYDVKM come from the germline V gene. The CDR3 totals 19 residues. In DNA, the CDR3 is TGTGCCAGCAGTTTAGAACGTCTAGCGGGAGGGAGGACCTACAATGAGCAGTTCTTC. It codes for CASSLERLAGGRTYNEQFF.

The chain uses TRBV11-3 and TRBJ1-1, with no clear D. Trimming stripped 3 bases from V and 6 bases from J, with 11 bases between. This CDR3 has 13 residues. Germline CDR1 is SGHNT and CDR2 is YENEEA. The CDR3 loop reads CASSFKGSAEAFF. The CDR3 DNA reads TGTGCCAGCAGCTTTAAAGGGAGCGCTGAAGCTTTCTTT.

This sequence joins TRBV7-2 and TRBJ1-5, with TRBD1 as a possible D gene (5 bases). The germline V gene encodes CDR1 SGHTA and CDR2 FQGNSA. Trimming shortened V by 0 bases and J by 7 bases, and 13 bases separated the two germline ends. CDR3 length: 15 amino acids. CDR3 region: CASSLAGGFEQPQHF. CDR3 DNA sequence: TGTGCCAGCAGCTTAGCTGGGGGATTTGAACAGCCCCAGCATTTT.

A few counts support this clone. The chain combines TRBV19 with TRBJ1-1; the D is unclear. With 9 bases removed from V and 6 bases from J, the gap between germline ends came to 8 bases. Germline V gene sequence: CDR1 LNHDA, CDR2 SQIVND (reference sequence). This CDR3 spans 10 amino acids. CDR3 loop: CASGGSEAFF. The CDR3 DNA is TGTGCCAGCGGTGGTTCTGAAGCTTTCTTT.